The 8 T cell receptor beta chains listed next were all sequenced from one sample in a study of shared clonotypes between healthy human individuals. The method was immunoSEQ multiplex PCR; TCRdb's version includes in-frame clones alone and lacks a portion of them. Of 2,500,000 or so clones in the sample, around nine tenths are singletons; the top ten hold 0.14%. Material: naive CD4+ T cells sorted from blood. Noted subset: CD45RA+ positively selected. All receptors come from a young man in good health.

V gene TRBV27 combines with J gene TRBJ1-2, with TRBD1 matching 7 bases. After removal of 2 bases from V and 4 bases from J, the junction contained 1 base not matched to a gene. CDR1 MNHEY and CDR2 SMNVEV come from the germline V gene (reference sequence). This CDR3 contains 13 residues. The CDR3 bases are TGTGCCAGCAGTTTAGACAGGGCCTATGGCTACACCTTC. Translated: CASSLDRAYGYTF.

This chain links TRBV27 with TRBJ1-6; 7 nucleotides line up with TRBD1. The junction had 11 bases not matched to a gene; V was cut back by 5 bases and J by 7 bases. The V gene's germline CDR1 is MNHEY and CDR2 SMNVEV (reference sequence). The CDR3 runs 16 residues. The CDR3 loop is CASSTPARGPNSPLHF. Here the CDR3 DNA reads TGTGCCAGCAGTACCCCCGCAAGGGGGCCGAATTCACCCCTCCACTTT.

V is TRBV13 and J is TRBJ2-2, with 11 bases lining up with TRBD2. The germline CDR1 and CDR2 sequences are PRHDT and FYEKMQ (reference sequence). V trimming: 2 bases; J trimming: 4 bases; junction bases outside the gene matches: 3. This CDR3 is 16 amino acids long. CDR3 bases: TGTGCCAGCAGCTTAACTAGCGGGAGAATCACCGGGGAGCTGTTTTTT. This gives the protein CASSLTSGRITGELFF.

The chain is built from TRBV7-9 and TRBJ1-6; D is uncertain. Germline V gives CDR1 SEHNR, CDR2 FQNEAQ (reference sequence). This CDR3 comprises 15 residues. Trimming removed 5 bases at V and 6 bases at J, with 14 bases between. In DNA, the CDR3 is TGTGCCAGCAGCCTCGGGGTCGCAAGTAATTCACCCCTCCACTTT. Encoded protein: CASSLGVASNSPLHF.

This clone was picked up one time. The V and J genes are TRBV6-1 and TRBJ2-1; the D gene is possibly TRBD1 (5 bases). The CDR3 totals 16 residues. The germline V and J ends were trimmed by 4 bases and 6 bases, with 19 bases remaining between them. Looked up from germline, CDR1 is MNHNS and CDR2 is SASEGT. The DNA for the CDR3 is TGTGCCAGCAGTGCTCTGTCGGGCAGGGTAGGCAATGAGCAGTTCTTC. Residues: CASSALSGRVGNEQFF.

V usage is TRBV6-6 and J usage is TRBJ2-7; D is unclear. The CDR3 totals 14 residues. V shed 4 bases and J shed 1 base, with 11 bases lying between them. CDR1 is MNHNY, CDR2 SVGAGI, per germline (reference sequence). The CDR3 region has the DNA TGTGCCAGCAGTTCACTGATAGGGTCCTACGAGCAGTACTTC. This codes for CASSSLIGSYEQYF.

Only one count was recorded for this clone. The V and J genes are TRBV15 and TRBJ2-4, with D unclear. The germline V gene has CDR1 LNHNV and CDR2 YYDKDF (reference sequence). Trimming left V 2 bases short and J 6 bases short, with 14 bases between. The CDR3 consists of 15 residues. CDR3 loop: CATSRSSKDANIQYF. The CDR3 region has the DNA TGTGCCACCAGCAGATCGTCGAAGGATGCAAACATTCAGTACTTC.

The CDR3 loop reads CASSYSIGGGGYEQYF. The CDR3 DNA reads as TGTGCCAGCAGTTACTCGATCGGGGGAGGGGGCTACGAGCAGTACTTC. This rearrangement joins TRBV6-5 to TRBJ2-7; tentatively, D is TRBD2 (7 bases). The ends were cut back, 0 bases at V and 3 bases at J, with 15 bases in the middle. Germline values: CDR1 MNHEY, CDR2 SVGAGI. This CDR3 contains 16 residues.